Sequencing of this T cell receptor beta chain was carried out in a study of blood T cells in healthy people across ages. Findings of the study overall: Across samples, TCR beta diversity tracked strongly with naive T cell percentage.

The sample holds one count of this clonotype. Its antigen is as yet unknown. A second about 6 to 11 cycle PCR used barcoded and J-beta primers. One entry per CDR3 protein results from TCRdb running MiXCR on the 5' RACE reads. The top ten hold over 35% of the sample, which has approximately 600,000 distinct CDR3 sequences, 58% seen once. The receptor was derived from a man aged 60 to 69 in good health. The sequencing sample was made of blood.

CDR3 amino acids: CASSLGLGSTEAFF. DNA of the CDR3: TGCGCCAGCAGCTTGGGGCTGGGCAGCACTGAAGCTTTCTTT. The rearrangement uses TRBV5-1 and TRBJ1-1; D uncertain. Germline V lookup: CDR1 SGHRS, CDR2 YFSETQ. The CDR3 is 14 amino acids. The ends were cut back, 0 bases at V and 4 bases at J, with 10 bases in the middle.